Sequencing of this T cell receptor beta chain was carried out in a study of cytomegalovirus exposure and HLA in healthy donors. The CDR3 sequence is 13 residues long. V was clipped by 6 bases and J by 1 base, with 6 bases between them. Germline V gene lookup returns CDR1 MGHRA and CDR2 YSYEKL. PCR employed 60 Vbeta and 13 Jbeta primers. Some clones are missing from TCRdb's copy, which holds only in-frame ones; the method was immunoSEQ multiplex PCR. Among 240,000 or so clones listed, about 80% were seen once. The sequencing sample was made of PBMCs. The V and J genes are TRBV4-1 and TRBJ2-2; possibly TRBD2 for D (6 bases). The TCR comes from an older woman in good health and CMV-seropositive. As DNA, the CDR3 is TGCGCCAGCAGGCGGGAGAACACCGGGGAGCTGTTTTTT. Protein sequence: CASRRENTGELFF.